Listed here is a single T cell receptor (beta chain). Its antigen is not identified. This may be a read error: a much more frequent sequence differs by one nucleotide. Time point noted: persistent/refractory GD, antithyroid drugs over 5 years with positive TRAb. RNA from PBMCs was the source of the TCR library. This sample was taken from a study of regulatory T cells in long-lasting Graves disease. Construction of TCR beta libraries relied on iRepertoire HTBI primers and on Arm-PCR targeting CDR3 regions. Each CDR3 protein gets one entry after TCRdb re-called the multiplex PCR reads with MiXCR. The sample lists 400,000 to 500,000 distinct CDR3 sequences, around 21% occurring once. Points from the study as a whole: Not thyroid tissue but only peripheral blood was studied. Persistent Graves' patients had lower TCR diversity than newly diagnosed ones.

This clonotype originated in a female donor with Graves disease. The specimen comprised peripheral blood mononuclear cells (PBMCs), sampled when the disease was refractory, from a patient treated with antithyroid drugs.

The CDR3 coding sequence is TGTGTCAGCAGCGGAAGACAGGTAGCGGGGCAAGAGACCCAGTACTTC. This gives the protein CVSSGRQVAGQETQYF. V usage is TRBV11-2 and J usage is TRBJ2-5, with 8 bases fitting TRBD2. Looked up from germline, CDR1 is SGHAT and CDR2 is FQNNGV. The CDR3 covers 16 residues.